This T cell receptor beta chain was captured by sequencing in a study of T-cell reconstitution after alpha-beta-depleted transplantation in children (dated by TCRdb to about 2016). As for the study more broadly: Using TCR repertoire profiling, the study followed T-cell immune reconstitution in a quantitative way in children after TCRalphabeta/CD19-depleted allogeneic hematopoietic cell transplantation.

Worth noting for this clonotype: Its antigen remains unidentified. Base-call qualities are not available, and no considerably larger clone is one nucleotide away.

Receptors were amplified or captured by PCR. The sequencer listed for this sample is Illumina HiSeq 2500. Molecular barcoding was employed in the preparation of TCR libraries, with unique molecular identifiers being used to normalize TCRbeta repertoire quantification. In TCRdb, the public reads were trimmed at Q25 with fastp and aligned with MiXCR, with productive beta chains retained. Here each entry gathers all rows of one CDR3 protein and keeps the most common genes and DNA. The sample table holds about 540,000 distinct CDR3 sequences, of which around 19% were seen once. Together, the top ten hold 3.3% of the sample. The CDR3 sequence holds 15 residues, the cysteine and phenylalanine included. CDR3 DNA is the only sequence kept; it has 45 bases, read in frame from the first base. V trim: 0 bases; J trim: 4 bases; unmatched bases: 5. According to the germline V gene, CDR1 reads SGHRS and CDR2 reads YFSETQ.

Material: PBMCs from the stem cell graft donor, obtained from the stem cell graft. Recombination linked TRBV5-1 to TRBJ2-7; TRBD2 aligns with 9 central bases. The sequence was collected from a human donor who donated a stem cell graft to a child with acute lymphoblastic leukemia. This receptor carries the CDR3 CASSLAASGIYEQYF. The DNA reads TGCGCCAGCAGCTTGGCGGCTAGCGGGATATACGAGCAGTACTTC.